The present entry profiles one T cell receptor beta chain with its context. Its antigen is currently not known. No base qualities exist here, and no much larger clone lies one base off it. TCRbeta CDR3 regions were amplified from genomic DNA using the immunoSEQ Assay, a bias-controlled multiplex PCR. Per the source publication's procedure: Nucleated cell counts per sample were estimated from amplification of reference gene primers within the assay. To quantify the absolute abundance of each unique TCRbeta CDR3 rearrangement, sequence reads were collapsed and filtered. For each sample, productive Simpson clonality was calculated as the square root of Simpson's diversity index over productive rearrangements. TCRdb re-hosts the immuneACCESS table, in-frame sequences only. Its copies lack some clones; in the studies checked, an unresolved V gene accounts for under half of them, and the cause for the rest is not known. The V and J calls and clone size are taken from that table; D and trimming were inferred from the DNA. For this sample there are 110,000 or so clones; under 90% appear just once. The ten largest clones take up around 6.7% of the sample.

The sample originates from a study of blood T cell repertoires in COVID-19 (TCRdb year 2020). Broadly, across the study: The collaborator samples originated in the United States, Italy and Spain and spanned the acute and convalescent phases of COVID-19. The samples were drawn from the first 160 participants of the ongoing ImmuneRACE study and from 950 to 1,500 subjects provided by 6 global collaborators. Sample metadata almost always included a de-identified subject ID, COVID-19 status, age in years and sex. Where HLA class I and class II types were available, the types were taken from metadata supplied by the sample provider, not from assay-based typing. The prospective study material was composed of cDNA or gDNA derived from T cells, B-cell-depleted T cells, or PBMCs. The dataset comprised deeply sampled blood TCRbeta repertoires from subjects exposed to, actively infected with, or recovered from COVID-19. The repertoires were made available in a free public database intended to serve as a resource for research on the immune response to SARS-CoV-2. Study-wide findings and limitations: The amount of clinical and demographic metadata varied by source and participant and was provided uncurated.

Unmatched junction bases come to 9, with V trimmed by 4 bases and J by 6 bases. From the germline V gene (reference sequence), CDR1 is SGHAT and CDR2 is FQDESV. Inclusive of the bounding cysteine and phenylalanine, the CDR3 is 15 residues long. Only the CDR3 DNA is retained, 45 bases long and in frame from the first base. The collaborating institutions used their own protocols to collect whole blood in K2EDTA tubes. Collaborator samples were shipped for TCRbeta analysis as frozen whole blood, isolated PBMCs, or DNA extracted from either sample type. The chain is made from TRBV11-1 and TRBJ2-4; TRBD1 agrees with 7 junctional bases. The receptor's source is a woman in her forties or fifties with acute or convalescent COVID-19. What was sequenced was peripheral blood. The CDR3 protein is CASSSGTAEGNIQYF. The DNA sequence is given as TGTGCCAGCAGCTCCGGGACAGCAGAGGGAAACATTCAGTACTTC.